Detailed here is one TCR beta chain. The antigen is unknown. This sample was included in a study of PD-1 blockade in mismatch repair-deficient tumors. Whole-study context: Enrolled about 2012-2016, patients had progressing, pretreated mismatch repair-deficient cancers of more than ten types.

The TCR-sequenced patients were a few responders to pembrolizumab. Study-wide findings and caveats: Tumor-resident clones, often absent from pretreatment blood, expanded after pembrolizumab and then contracted.

Germline V gene lookup returns CDR1 SGDLS and CDR2 YYNGEE. The CDR3 consists of 15 residues. Trimming took off 4 bases at V and 8 bases at J, with 19 bases between the two ends. Method: immunoSEQ multiplex PCR; TCRdb's copy keeps in-frame clones and lacks some. Seen here are about 68,000 clones, about 72% observed once, and the top ten hold roughly 5.5%. This sequence joins TRBV9 and TRBJ2-1, with a possible D match to TRBD1 (5 bases). This clonotype was sampled from an adult with mismatch repair-deficient cancer. The sequencing used peripheral blood, collected 2 weeks after starting pembrolizumab. In DNA form, the CDR3 reads TGTGCCAGCAGCCTTGATCGGACACCTTTCCATGAGCAGTTCTTC. Encoded protein: CASSLDRTPFHEQFF.